This T cell receptor beta chain was found in a study of type 1 and type 2 diabetes patients. Genomic DNA was the PCR template. A primer set of 30 forward and 13 reverse primers amplified the CDR3. TCRdb re-analysed the multiplex PCR reads in MiXCR, keeping a single row per CDR3 protein. The sample records about 290,000 distinct CDR3 sequences, 47% being singletons. This clonotype was obtained from a man aged 18 to 30 with type 2 diabetes. Sequences were obtained from peripheral blood mononuclear cells (PBMCs).

The CDR3 sequence is CASSYRVFQGPDKEETQYF. Written as DNA, the CDR3 is TGTGCCAGCAGTTACAGAGTGTTCCAGGGACCAGATAAAGAAGAGACCCAGTACTTC. The J gene is TRBJ2-5, the V gene TRBV6-2 or TRBV6-3, with D possibly called TRBD1 or TRBD2 (5 bases each). The V end lost 2 bases, the J end lost 3 bases, and 25 bases lay between the germline ends. Germline V gene data show CDR1 as MNHEY and CDR2 as SVGEGT. The CDR3 spans 19 residues.